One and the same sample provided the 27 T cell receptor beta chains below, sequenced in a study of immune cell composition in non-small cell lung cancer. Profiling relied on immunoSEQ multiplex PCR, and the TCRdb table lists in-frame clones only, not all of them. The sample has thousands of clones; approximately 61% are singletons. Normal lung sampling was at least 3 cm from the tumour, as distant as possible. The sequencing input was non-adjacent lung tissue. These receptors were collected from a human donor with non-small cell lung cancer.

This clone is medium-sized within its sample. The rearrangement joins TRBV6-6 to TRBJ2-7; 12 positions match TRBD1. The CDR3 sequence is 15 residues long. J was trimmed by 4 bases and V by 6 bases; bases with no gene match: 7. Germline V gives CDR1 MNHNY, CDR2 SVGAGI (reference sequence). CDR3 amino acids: CASSSGTGGFYEQYF. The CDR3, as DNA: TGTGCCAGCAGCTCCGGGACAGGGGGCTTTTACGAGCAGTACTTC.

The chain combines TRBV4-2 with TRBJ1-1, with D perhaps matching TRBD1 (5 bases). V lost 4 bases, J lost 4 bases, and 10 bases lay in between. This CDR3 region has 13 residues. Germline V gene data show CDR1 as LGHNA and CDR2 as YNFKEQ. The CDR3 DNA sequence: TGTGCCAGCAGCCGTGGGGGGGGCACTGAAGCTTTCTTT. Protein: CASSRGGGTEAFF.

The CDR3 region has the DNA TGTGCCAGCAGCTTAGATTGGGAGACTAGCGCCTACAATGAGCAGTTCTTC. Translated, it gives CASSLDWETSAYNEQFF. This sequence joins TRBV11-3 and TRBJ2-1; 8 nucleotides line up with TRBD2. V lost 0 bases, J lost 2 bases, and 6 bases stayed unmatched. Per the germline V gene, CDR1 is SGHNT and CDR2 is YENEEA. CDR3 length: 17 residues.

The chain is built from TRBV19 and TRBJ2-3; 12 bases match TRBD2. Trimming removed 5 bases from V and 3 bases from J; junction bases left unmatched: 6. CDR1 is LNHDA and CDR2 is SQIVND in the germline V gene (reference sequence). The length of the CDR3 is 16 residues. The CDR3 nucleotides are TGTGCCAGTAGTCCGTGGACTAGCGGGGTGACAGATACGCAGTATTTT. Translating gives CASSPWTSGVTDTQYF. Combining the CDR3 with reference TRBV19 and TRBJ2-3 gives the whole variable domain DGGITQSPKYLFRKEGQNVTLSCEQNLNHDAMYWYRQDPGQGLRLIYYSQIVNDFQKGDIAEGYSVSREKKESFPLTVTSAQKNPTAFYLCASSPWTSGVTDTQYFGPGTRLTVL.

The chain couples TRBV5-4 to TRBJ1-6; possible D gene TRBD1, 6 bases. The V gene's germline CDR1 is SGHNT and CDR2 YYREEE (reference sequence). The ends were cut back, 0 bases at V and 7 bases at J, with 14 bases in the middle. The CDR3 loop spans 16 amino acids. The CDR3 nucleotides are TGTGCCAGCAGCTTGGGTGCAGGGGTGTTGAATTCACCCCTCCACTTT. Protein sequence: CASSLGAGVLNSPLHF.

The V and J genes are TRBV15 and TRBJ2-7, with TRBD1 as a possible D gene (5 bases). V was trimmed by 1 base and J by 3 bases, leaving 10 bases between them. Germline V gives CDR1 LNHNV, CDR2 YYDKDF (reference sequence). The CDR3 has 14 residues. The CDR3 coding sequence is TGTGCCACCAGCAGAGCCAGGGAACACTACGAGCAGTACTTC. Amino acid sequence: CATSRAREHYEQYF.

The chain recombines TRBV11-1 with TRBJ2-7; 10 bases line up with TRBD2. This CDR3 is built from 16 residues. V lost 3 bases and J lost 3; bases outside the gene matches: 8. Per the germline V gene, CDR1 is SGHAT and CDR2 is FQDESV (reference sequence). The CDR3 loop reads CASSLGSSGSFYEQYF. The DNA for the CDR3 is TGTGCCAGCAGCTTGGGCTCTAGCGGGAGTTTCTACGAGCAGTACTTC.

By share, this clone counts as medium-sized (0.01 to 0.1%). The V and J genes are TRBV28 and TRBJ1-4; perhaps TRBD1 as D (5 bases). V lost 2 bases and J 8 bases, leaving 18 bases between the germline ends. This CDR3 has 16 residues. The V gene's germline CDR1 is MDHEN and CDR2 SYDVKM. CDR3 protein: CASSLSGRRGQEKLFF. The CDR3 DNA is TGTGCCAGCAGTTTAAGTGGTAGGAGGGGTCAAGAAAAACTGTTTTTT.

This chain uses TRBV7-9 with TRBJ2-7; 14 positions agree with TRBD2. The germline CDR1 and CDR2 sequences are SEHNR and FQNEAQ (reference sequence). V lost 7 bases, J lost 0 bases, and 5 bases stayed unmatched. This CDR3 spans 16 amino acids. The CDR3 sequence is CASIGTSGRYSYEQYF. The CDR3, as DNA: TGTGCCAGCATTGGGACTAGCGGGAGATACTCCTACGAGCAGTACTTC.

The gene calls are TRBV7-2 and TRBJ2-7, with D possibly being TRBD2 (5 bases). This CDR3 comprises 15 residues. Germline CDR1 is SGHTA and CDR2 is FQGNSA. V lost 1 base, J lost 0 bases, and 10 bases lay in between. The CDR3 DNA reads TGTGCCAGCAGCTTAGTCAGGACTTCCTCCTACGAGCAGTACTTC. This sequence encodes CASSLVRTSSYEQYF.

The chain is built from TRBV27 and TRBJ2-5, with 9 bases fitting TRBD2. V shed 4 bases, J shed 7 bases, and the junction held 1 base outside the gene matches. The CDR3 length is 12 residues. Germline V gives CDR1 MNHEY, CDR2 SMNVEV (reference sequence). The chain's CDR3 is CASSWRGGTQYF. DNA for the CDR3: TGTGCCAGCAGTTGGCGGGGGGGGACCCAGTACTTC.

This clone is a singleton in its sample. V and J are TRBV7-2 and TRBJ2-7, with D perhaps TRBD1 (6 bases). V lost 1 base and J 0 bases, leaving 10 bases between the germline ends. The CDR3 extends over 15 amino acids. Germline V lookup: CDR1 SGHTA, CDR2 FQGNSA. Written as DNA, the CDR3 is TGTGCCAGCAGCTTAGGGGGACATTACTCCTACGAGCAGTACTTC. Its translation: CASSLGGHYSYEQYF.

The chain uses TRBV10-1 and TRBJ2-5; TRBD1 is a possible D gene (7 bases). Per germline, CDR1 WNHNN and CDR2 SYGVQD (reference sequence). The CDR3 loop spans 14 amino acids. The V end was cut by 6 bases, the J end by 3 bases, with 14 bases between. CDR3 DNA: TGCGCCAGCAGCCTAACAGGGGAGGAAGAGACCCAGTACTTC. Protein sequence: CASSLTGEEETQYF.

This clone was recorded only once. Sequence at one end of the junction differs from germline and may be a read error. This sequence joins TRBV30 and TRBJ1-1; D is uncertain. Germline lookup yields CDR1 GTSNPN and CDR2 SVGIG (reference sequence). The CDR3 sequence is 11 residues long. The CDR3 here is CAWSVLTETVF. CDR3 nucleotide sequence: TGTGCCTGGAGTGTATTAACAGAAACGGTTTTT.

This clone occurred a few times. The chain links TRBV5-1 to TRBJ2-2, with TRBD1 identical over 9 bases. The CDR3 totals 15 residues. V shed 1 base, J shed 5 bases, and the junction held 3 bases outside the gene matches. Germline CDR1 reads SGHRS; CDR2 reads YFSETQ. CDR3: CASSLRTGVTGELFF. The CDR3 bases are TGCGCCAGCAGCTTGCGGACAGGGGTTACCGGGGAGCTGTTTTTT. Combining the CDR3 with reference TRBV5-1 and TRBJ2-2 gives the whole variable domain KAGVTQTPRYLIKTRGQQVTLSCSPISGHRSVSWYQQTPGQGLQFLFEYFSETQRNKGNFPGRFSGRQFSNSRSEMNVSTLELGDSALYLCASSLRTGVTGELFFGEGSRLTVL.

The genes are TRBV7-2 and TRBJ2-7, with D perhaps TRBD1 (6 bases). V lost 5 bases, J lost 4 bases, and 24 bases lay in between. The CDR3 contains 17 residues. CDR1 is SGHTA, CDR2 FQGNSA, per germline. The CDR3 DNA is TGTGCCAGCAGCCTCGAGGACAGCCCCCTGATCGGGTACGAGCAGTACTTC. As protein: CASSLEDSPLIGYEQYF.

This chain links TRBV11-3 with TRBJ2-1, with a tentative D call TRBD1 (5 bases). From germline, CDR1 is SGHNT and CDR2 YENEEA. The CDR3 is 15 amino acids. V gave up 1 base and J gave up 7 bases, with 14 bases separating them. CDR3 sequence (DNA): TGTGCCAGCAGCTTAGTTTCAGCAGGGCCGAATGAGCAGTTCTTC. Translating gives CASSLVSAGPNEQFF.

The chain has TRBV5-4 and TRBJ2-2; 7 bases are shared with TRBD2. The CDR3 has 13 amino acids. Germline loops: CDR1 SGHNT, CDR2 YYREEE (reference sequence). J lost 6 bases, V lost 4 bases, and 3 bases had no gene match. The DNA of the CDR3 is TGTGCCAGCAGCCGAGGGAGGGCCGGGGAGCTGTTTTTT. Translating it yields CASSRGRAGELFF.

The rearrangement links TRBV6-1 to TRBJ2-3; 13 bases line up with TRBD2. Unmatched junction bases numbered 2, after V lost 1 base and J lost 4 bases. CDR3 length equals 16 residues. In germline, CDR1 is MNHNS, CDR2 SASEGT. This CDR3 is CASSEELAGGPDTQYF. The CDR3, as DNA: TGTGCCAGCAGTGAAGAACTAGCGGGAGGGCCAGATACGCAGTATTTT.

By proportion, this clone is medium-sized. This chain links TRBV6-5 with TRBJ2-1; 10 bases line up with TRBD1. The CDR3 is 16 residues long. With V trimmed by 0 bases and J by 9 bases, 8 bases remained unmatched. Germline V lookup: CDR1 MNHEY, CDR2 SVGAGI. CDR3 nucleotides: TGTGCCAGCAGTTACTCGACGGGACAGGGGTCTAGTGAGCAGTTCTTC. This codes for CASSYSTGQGSSEQFF.

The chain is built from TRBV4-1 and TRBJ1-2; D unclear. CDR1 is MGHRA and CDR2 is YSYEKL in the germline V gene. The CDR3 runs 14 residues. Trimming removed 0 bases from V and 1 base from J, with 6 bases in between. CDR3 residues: CASSQDADNYGYTF. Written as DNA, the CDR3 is TGCGCCAGCAGCCAAGACGCGGATAACTATGGCTACACCTTC.

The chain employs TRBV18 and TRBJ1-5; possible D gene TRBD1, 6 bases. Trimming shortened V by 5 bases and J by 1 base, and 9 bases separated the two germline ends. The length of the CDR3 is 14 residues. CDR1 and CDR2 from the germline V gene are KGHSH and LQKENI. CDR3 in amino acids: CASSSTGSNQPQHF. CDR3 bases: TGTGCCAGCTCATCAACAGGGAGCAATCAGCCCCAGCATTTT.

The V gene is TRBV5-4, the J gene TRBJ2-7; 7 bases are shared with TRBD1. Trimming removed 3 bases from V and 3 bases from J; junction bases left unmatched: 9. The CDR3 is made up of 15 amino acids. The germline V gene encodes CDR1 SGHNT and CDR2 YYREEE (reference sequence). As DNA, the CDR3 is TGTGCCAGCAGCTCGCTGGACAGGAATGGCTACGAGCAGTACTTC. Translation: CASSSLDRNGYEQYF.

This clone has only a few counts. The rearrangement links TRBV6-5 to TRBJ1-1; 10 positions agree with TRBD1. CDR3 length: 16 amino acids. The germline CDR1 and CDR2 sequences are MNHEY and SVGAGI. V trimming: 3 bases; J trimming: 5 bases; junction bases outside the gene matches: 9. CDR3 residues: CASSYLRTGGATEAFF. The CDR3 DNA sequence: TGTGCCAGCAGTTATCTTAGGACAGGGGGGGCGACTGAAGCTTTCTTT.

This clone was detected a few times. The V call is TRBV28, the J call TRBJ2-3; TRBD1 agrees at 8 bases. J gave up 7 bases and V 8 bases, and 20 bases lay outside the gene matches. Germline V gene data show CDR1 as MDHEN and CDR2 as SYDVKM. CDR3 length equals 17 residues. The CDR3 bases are TGTGCCAGCGCTCTTCCCGAGACAGGGGCAGCAGAAAATACGCAGTATTTT. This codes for CASALPETGAAENTQYF. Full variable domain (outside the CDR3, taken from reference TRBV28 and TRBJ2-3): DVKVTQSSRYLVKRTGEKVFLECVQDMDHENMFWYRQDPGLGLRLIYFSYDVKMKEKGDIPEGYSVSREKKERFSLILESASTNQTSMYLCASALPETGAAENTQYFGPGTRLTVL.

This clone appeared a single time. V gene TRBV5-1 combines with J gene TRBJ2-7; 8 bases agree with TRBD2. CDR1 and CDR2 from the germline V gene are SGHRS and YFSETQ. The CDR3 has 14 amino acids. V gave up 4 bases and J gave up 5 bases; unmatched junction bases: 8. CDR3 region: CASSTPGGPDEQYF. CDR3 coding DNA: TGCGCCAGCAGCACCCCGGGAGGGCCGGACGAGCAGTACTTC.

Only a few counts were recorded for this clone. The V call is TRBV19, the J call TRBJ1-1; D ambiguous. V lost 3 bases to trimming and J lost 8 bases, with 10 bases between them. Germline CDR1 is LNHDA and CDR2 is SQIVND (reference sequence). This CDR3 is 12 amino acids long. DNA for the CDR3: TGTGCCAGTAGTATCTGGGGAGGCGAAGCTTTCTTT. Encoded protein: CASSIWGGEAFF.